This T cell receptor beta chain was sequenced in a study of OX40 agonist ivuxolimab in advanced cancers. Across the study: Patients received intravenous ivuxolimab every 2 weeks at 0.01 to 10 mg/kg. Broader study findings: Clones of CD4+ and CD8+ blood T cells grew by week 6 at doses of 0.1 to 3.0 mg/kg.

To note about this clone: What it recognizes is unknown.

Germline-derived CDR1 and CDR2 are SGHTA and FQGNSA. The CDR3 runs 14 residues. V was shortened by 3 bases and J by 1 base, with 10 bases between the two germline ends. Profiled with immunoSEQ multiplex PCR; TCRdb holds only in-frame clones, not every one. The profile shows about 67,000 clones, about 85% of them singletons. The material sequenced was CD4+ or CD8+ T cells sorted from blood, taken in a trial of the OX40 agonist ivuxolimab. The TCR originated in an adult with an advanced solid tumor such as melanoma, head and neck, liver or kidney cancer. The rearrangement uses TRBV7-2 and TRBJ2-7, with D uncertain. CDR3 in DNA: TGTGCCAGCAGCTTTGGCCCCGGGTCCTACGAGCAGTACTTC. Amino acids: CASSFGPGSYEQYF.